The next 27 T cell receptor beta chains were all read from a single sample in a study of T cell repertoires in cytomegalovirus infection. TCRdb fed the reads into MiXCR, producing one record per CDR3 protein. The sample yields about 310,000 distinct CDR3 sequences, roughly 15% seen once. Sample: PBMCs. The receptors were sampled from a human donor in good health (CMV status not recorded). Some clones in this sample may be carry-over from other donors' samples.

This clonotype was seen a few times. The chain combines TRBV7-9 with TRBJ2-3, with D possibly matching TRBD1 (5 bases). V was cut by 2 bases and J by 6 bases, with 18 bases left in between. Germline assignment: CDR1 SEHNR and CDR2 FQNEAQ (reference sequence). This CDR3 has 16 amino acids. CDR3 bases: TGTGCCAGCAGCTTAAAGGCCCTTAGGGGATGGGATACGCAGTATTTT. Its protein product is CASSLKALRGWDTQYF.

This clonotype was seen a handful of times. V usage is TRBV5-4 and J usage is TRBJ2-1; 9 bases match TRBD2. CDR1 SGHNT and CDR2 YYREEE come from the germline V gene (reference sequence). V shed 5 bases and J 4 bases; nucleotides not matched to a gene: 7. This CDR3 contains 15 residues. CDR3: CASRISGGSYNEQFF. In DNA, the CDR3 is TGTGCCAGCAGGATCAGCGGGGGGTCTTACAATGAGCAGTTCTTC.

This clonotype was detected a few times. This chain connects TRBV10-3 to TRBJ1-1; D is uncertain. Per the germline V gene, CDR1 is ENHRY and CDR2 is SYGVKD. The germline V and J ends were trimmed by 0 bases and 1 base, with 12 bases remaining between them. The CDR3 extends over 16 amino acids. The CDR3 reads CAISESVLGQNTEAFF. The CDR3 bases are TGTGCCATCAGTGAGTCAGTGTTAGGGCAGAACACTGAAGCTTTCTTT.

V usage is TRBV28 and J usage is TRBJ1-2; D not certain. The CDR3 has 14 amino acids. Germline CDR1 and CDR2: MDHEN and SYDVKM. V was cut by 3 bases and J by 3 bases, with 11 bases left in between. The CDR3 coding sequence is TGTGCCAGCAGTTTTGGGTACGGAGACTATGGCTACACCTTC. Amino acid sequence: CASSFGYGDYGYTF.

The sample holds many counts of this clonotype. The gene calls are TRBV11-2 and TRBJ2-5, with TRBD2 identical over 9 bases. This CDR3 spans 15 amino acids. Germline V gene sequence: CDR1 SGHAT, CDR2 FQNNGV. Trimming at V came to 4 bases and at J to 3 bases, leaving 6 bases not matched to a gene. Here the CDR3 DNA reads TGTGCCAGCAGCTCCCACCTAGCGGGGAAAGAGACCCAGTACTTC. Translation: CASSSHLAGKETQYF.

This clonotype was observed a handful of times. V usage is TRBV5-1 and J usage is TRBJ1-1; D may be TRBD1 (5 bases). The CDR3 runs to 14 residues. Between the trimmed V and J ends, which lost 0 bases and 3 bases, there was a span of 9 bases. The germline CDR1 and CDR2 sequences are SGHRS and YFSETQ. The CDR3 DNA reads as TGCGCCAGCAGCTTGGCACAGGCGGACACTGAAGCTTTCTTT. Amino acids: CASSLAQADTEAFF.

The J gene is TRBJ1-3, the V gene TRBV2, with no clear D. V was trimmed by 6 bases and J by 4 bases, leaving 16 bases between them. Germline V gene lookup returns CDR1 SNHLY and CDR2 FYNNEI. The CDR3 is 15 amino acids. The CDR3 sequence: CASRAELTAGNTIYF. CDR3 DNA sequence: TGTGCCAGCAGAGCTGAACTTACAGCAGGAAACACCATATATTTT.

J is TRBJ1-5 and V is TRBV7-2; 9 bases align to TRBD1. The CDR3 totals 16 residues. Trimming took 1 base from V and 4 from J; bases not matched to a gene: 5. CDR1 is SGHTA, CDR2 FQGNSA, per germline. CDR3: CASSLEYRGLNQPQHF. As DNA, the CDR3 is TGTGCCAGCAGCTTAGAGTACAGGGGGCTGAATCAGCCCCAGCATTTT.

This clonotype appeared a few times. The V and J genes are TRBV7-3 and TRBJ2-3; 8 bases match TRBD2. The CDR3 contains 15 residues. The trim removed 1 base at V and 5 bases at J, leaving 5 bases unmatched. Germline V gene lookup returns CDR1 SGHTA and CDR2 FQGTGA. CDR3 loop: CASSLNGGAIDTQYF. CDR3 DNA sequence: TGTGCCAGCAGCTTAAACGGGGGGGCCATAGATACGCAGTATTTT.

This chain links TRBV12-3 or TRBV12-4 with TRBJ1-2; 12 bases match TRBD1. The V and J ends lost 6 bases and 0 bases, in that order; junction bases with no gene match: 8. This CDR3 contains 17 residues. The DNA for the CDR3 is TGTGCCAGCAGCTACGGGACAGGGGGCAGGGCTAACTATGGCTACACCTTC. This translates into CASSYGTGGRANYGYTF.

The table lists this clonotype with many counts. The chain carries TRBV15 and TRBJ1-2; 7 bases line up with TRBD1. Germline values: CDR1 LNHNV, CDR2 YYDKDF (reference sequence). V lost 3 bases to trimming and J lost 7 bases; unmatched junction nucleotides: 8. The CDR3 spans 14 residues. The CDR3 sequence is CATSSDRESRGYTF. The DNA of the CDR3 is TGTGCCACCAGCAGCGACAGGGAGTCTCGTGGCTACACCTTC.

The chain combines TRBV19 with TRBJ2-2; perhaps D is TRBD1 or TRBD2 (7 bases each). The CDR3 contains 15 residues. Trimming removed 7 bases from V and 4 bases from J, with 16 bases in between. CDR1 is LNHDA, CDR2 SQIVND, per germline (reference sequence). The CDR3 DNA is TGTGCCAGTACCCCAGGGGGGAGGGTCACCGGGGAGCTGTTTTTT. Encoded protein: CASTPGGRVTGELFF.

This clonotype has more than one count but fewer than ten. The chain couples TRBV6-5 to TRBJ1-4; no clear D. Trimming pared 2 bases from V and 0 bases from J, leaving 7 bases between. The CDR3 is made up of 15 amino acids. Germline V CDR1 and CDR2: MNHEY, SVGAGI. The CDR3 spells CASSYGVSTNEKLFF. DNA of the CDR3: TGTGCCAGCAGTTACGGTGTTTCAACTAATGAAAAACTGTTTTTT.

This clonotype was seen a few times. The chain is built from TRBV12-3 or TRBV12-4 and TRBJ1-3; D unclear. The V end lost 3 bases, the J end lost 0 bases, and 9 bases lay between the germline ends. CDR3 length: 15 amino acids. CDR3 sequence reads: CASSFGPSSGNTIYF. The CDR3 nucleotides are TGTGCCAGCAGTTTCGGGCCGTCCTCTGGAAACACCATATATTTT.

This clonotype was counted many times. The chain uses TRBV7-9 and TRBJ1-5; D is ambiguous. This CDR3 has 14 amino acids. Germline loops: CDR1 SEHNR, CDR2 FQNEAQ (reference sequence). V was trimmed by 1 base and J by 6 bases, leaving 10 bases between them. CDR3 loop: CASSLGPLVQPQHF. DNA of the CDR3: TGTGCCAGCAGCTTAGGTCCCCTGGTTCAGCCCCAGCATTTT.

This clonotype was found many times. The chain combines TRBV7-9 with TRBJ1-6; D is perhaps TRBD1 (6 bases). The CDR3 is made up of 14 amino acids. V gave up 2 bases and J gave up 7 bases, with 9 bases separating them. Germline CDR1 reads SEHNR; CDR2 reads FQNEAQ (reference sequence). CDR3: CASSLSGVNSPLHF. In DNA, the CDR3 is TGTGCCAGCAGCTTATCAGGGGTAAATTCACCCCTCCACTTT.

Regarding this clonotype: Compared with germline, one end of the junction differs, possibly owing to a read error. CDR3 protein: CASSPTRGGPFSTDTQYF. Here the CDR3 DNA reads TGTGCTAGCAGCCCGACGCGCGGAGGGCCGTTTAGCACAGATACGCAGTATTTT. The genes are TRBV7-7 and TRBJ2-3, with D possibly TRBD2 on 6 matching bases. The CDR3 contains 18 residues. Germline assignment: CDR1 SSHAT and CDR2 FNYEAQ (reference sequence).

The chain joins TRBV10-3 to TRBJ1-4, with TRBD1 identical over 9 bases. Trimming removed 10 bases from V and 7 bases from J; junction bases left unmatched: 10. Germline V CDR1 and CDR2: ENHRY, SYGVKD. The CDR3 extends over 14 amino acids. The DNA of the CDR3 is TGTGCCACAAATCCGGGACAGGGTACTGAAAAACTGTTTTTT. This encodes CATNPGQGTEKLFF.

The chain joins TRBV20-1 to TRBJ1-6, with D perhaps matching TRBD1 (6 bases). V gave up 3 bases and J gave up 4 bases, with 16 bases separating them. Germline V gives CDR1 DFQATT, CDR2 SNEGSKA (reference sequence). The CDR3 totals 16 residues. The CDR3 coding sequence is TGCAGTGCTAGGACCCCGGGGGCAGGTTATAATTCACCCCTCCACTTT. Its protein product is CSARTPGAGYNSPLHF.

The chain has TRBV6-2 or TRBV6-3 and TRBJ2-7; TRBD1 is a possible D gene (6 bases). V was clipped by 2 bases and J by 2 bases, with 13 bases between them. This CDR3 spans 15 amino acids. The V gene's germline CDR1 is MNHEY and CDR2 SVGEGT. CDR3 nucleotides: TGTGCCAGCAGTTACCCGGACAGACGTACCTACGAGCAGTACTTC. Its translation is CASSYPDRRTYEQYF.

This clonotype was recorded many times. The chain recombines TRBV4-1 with TRBJ1-5; D uncertain. The CDR3 is 15 residues long. Per germline, CDR1 MGHRA and CDR2 YSYEKL. V was trimmed by 0 bases and J by 2 bases, leaving 8 bases between them. Here the CDR3 reads CASSQEKGGNQPQHF. The CDR3 DNA reads as TGCGCCAGCAGCCAAGAAAAGGGCGGCAATCAGCCCCAGCATTTT.

With respect to this clonotype: This sequence may be a read error, since a much larger clone differs from it by one base. The chain has TRBV27 and TRBJ2-3; D might be TRBD2 (5 bases). This CDR3 contains 13 residues. Germline CDR1 reads MNHEY; CDR2 reads SMNVEV (reference sequence). Trimming removed 4 bases from V and 5 bases from J, with 10 bases in between. Written as DNA, the CDR3 is TGTGCCAGCAGTTACGGGAACATAGATACGCAGTATTTT. This encodes CASSYGNIDTQYF.

The table lists this clonotype with many counts. This sequence joins TRBV7-3 and TRBJ2-5; 8 positions agree with TRBD2. The CDR3 spans 13 residues. Germline V lookup: CDR1 SGHTA, CDR2 FQGTGA. V lost 8 bases to trimming and J lost 4 bases; unmatched junction nucleotides: 6. The CDR3 DNA follows: TGTGCCAGCTCCGAGACTAGCGCAGAGACCCAGTACTTC. Amino acid sequence: CASSETSAETQYF.

The chain has TRBV5-1 and TRBJ1-2; D possibly corresponds to TRBD1 (5 bases). There are 14 residues in the CDR3. The V end lost 0 bases, the J end lost 7 bases, and 13 bases lay between the germline ends. The germline gives CDR1 SGHRS, CDR2 YFSETQ. The CDR3 sequence is CASSLAGDALGYTF. The CDR3 DNA reads as TGCGCCAGCAGCTTGGCTGGGGACGCCCTTGGCTACACCTTC.

The rearrangement uses TRBV12-3 or TRBV12-4 and TRBJ1-5; the D is unclear. The CDR3 totals 13 residues. V was cut by 6 bases and J by 4 bases, with 10 bases left in between. The CDR3 spells CASSQTENQPQHF. In DNA, the CDR3 is TGTGCCAGCAGCCAGACTGAGAATCAGCCCCAGCATTTT.

This clonotype was observed a handful of times. This chain uses TRBV3-1 with TRBJ1-2; weak D call: TRBD1 (5 bases). Deletions cut 0 bases from V and 8 bases from J, with 31 bases between. Looked up from germline, CDR1 is LGHDT and CDR2 is YNNKEL (reference sequence). The CDR3 has 20 amino acids. This CDR3 is CASSQDPPWLLSGLGDGYTF. For the CDR3, the DNA is TGTGCCAGCAGCCAAGACCCCCCATGGCTTTTGTCAGGGCTAGGTGACGGCTACACCTTC. Full variable domain (rest looked up from reference TRBV3-1 and TRBJ1-2): DTAVSQTPKYLVTQMGNDKSIKCEQNLGHDTMYWYKQDSKKFLKIMFSYNNKELIINETVPNRFSPKSPDKAHLNLHINSLELGDSAVYFCASSQDPPWLLSGLGDGYTFGSGTRLTVV.

The chain couples TRBV12-3 or TRBV12-4 to TRBJ1-2; 7 bases line up with TRBD1. This CDR3 is built from 14 residues. Trimming cost V 3 bases and J 6 bases; bases outside gene matches: 7. The CDR3 here is CASSLRGTAHGYTF. CDR3 in DNA: TGTGCCAGCAGTTTGAGGGGGACAGCCCATGGCTACACCTTC.